The 31 T cell receptor beta chains given below trace back to one sample, sequenced in a study of OX40 agonist ivuxolimab in advanced cancers. Repertoires were generated with immunoSEQ multiplex PCR, while TCRdb's copy carries only in-frame clones and drops some. The sample records under 85,000 clones, roughly 93% being singletons. The material sequenced was CD4+ or CD8+ T cells sorted from blood, taken in a trial of the OX40 agonist ivuxolimab. The receptor set was obtained from an adult with an advanced solid tumor such as melanoma, head and neck, liver or kidney cancer.

The chain uses TRBV7-9 and TRBJ2-2, with a tentative D call TRBD1 (6 bases). CDR1 is SEHNR, CDR2 FQNEAQ, per germline (reference sequence). Trimming took 4 bases from V and 7 from J, leaving 13 bases between them. The CDR3 runs to 14 residues. The CDR3 coding sequence is TGTGCCAGCAGCTCTACAGGGTCCCACGGGGAGCTGTTTTTT. This encodes CASSSTGSHGELFF.

The chain employs TRBV28 and TRBJ1-1, with 8 bases fitting TRBD1. CDR1 is MDHEN, CDR2 SYDVKM, per germline. The CDR3 sequence is 18 residues long. V dropped 6 bases and J dropped 0; count of bases not matched to a gene: 15. The CDR3 loop reads CASSPRGGTGSVNTEAFF. The CDR3 DNA reads TGTGCCAGCAGCCCCAGAGGGGGGACAGGATCTGTGAACACTGAAGCTTTCTTT.

The chain employs TRBV9 and TRBJ2-1; tentative D call: TRBD1 (6 bases). Germline CDR1 is SGDLS and CDR2 is YYNGEE. V was shortened by 3 bases and J by 8 bases, with 30 bases between the two germline ends. The CDR3 runs 19 residues. CDR3 amino acids: CASSANPLERQENLDEQFF. In DNA, the CDR3 is TGTGCCAGCAGCGCGAATCCATTGGAACGACAGGAAAATCTGGATGAGCAGTTCTTC.

This sequence joins TRBV4-3 and TRBJ1-1, with a weak D call TRBD1 (5 bases). The CDR3 loop spans 15 amino acids. The germline V and J ends were trimmed by 3 bases and 5 bases, with 16 bases remaining between them. CDR1 LGHNA and CDR2 YSLEER come from the germline V gene. CDR3 bases: TGCGCCAGCAGCCAGGACGTGGGGGGGAGAACTGAAGCTTTCTTT. Encoded protein: CASSQDVGGRTEAFF.

The CDR3 DNA reads TGCGCCAGCAGCTCCAGGGACAGGGGCCCACTACGCGCAGATACGCAGTATTTT. It translates to CASSSRDRGPLRADTQYF. The V gene is TRBV5-1, the J gene TRBJ2-3, with TRBD1 matching 10 bases. This CDR3 has 18 residues. The ends lost 3 bases at V and 4 bases at J; junction bases unmatched: 14. The germline gives CDR1 SGHRS, CDR2 YFSETQ.

V usage is TRBV13 and J usage is TRBJ2-2; TRBD2 matches 9 bases. J gave up 9 bases and V 0 bases, and 2 bases lay outside the gene matches. Germline CDR1 reads PRHDT; CDR2 reads FYEKMQ (reference sequence). This CDR3 contains 14 residues. CDR3 protein: CASSLGTSGRELFF. As DNA, the CDR3 is TGTGCCAGCAGCTTAGGGACTAGCGGCCGGGAGCTGTTTTTT.

The V call is TRBV27, the J call TRBJ1-5; D is uncertain. Trimming removed 5 bases from V and 3 bases from J, with 8 bases in between. This CDR3 has 13 residues. CDR1 MNHEY and CDR2 SMNVEV come from the germline V gene (reference sequence). The CDR3 DNA sequence: TGTGCCAGCAGTATGGGAGCCAATCAGCCCCAGCATTTT. Amino acid sequence: CASSMGANQPQHF.

This chain connects TRBV5-1 to TRBJ2-1; maybe TRBD2 (7 bases). Germline V CDR1 and CDR2: SGHRS, YFSETQ. Trimming shortened V by 7 bases and J by 4 bases, and 18 bases separated the two germline ends. The CDR3 runs to 15 residues. CDR3 loop: CASSGAGDSYNEQFF. The CDR3 DNA follows: TGCGCCAGCTCGGGGGCGGGGGATTCTTACAATGAGCAGTTCTTC.

The J gene is TRBJ1-5, the V gene TRBV30; D ambiguous. The germline CDR1 and CDR2 sequences are GTSNPN and SVGIG (reference sequence). Trimming removed 0 bases from V and 8 bases from J, with 11 bases in between. CDR3 length: 13 residues. In DNA, the CDR3 is TGTGCCTGGAGTGTATCCAGGTTTGAGCCCCAGCATTTT. This codes for CAWSVSRFEPQHF.

This chain uses TRBV6-5 with TRBJ2-7; TRBD2 aligns across 14 bases. Unmatched junction bases numbered 7, after V lost 5 bases and J lost 7 bases. Germline V CDR1 and CDR2: MNHEY, SVGAGI. CDR3 size: 15 residues. CDR3 residues: CASSTGLAGGGEQYF. The CDR3 DNA reads TGTGCCAGCAGTACCGGACTAGCGGGAGGAGGAGAGCAGTACTTC.

J is TRBJ2-5 and V is TRBV27; D is possibly TRBD1 (7 bases). The germline V and J ends were trimmed by 5 bases and 5 bases, with 15 bases remaining between them. Germline CDR1 MNHEY, CDR2 SMNVEV (reference sequence). The CDR3 has 14 residues. CDR3 residues: CASSQQQGRETQYF. Here the CDR3 DNA reads TGTGCCAGCAGTCAACAACAGGGGAGGGAGACCCAGTACTTC.

This clone is a singleton in its sample. Here the CDR3 DNA reads TGTGCCAGCAGTTTCGGGTTACGCTCCTACGAGCAGTACTTC. It codes for CASSFGLRSYEQYF. This chain joins TRBV27 and TRBJ2-7; the D is unclear. Germline V lookup: CDR1 MNHEY, CDR2 SMNVEV (reference sequence). The CDR3 sequence is 14 residues long. The germline V and J ends were trimmed by 3 bases and 0 bases, with 9 bases remaining between them.

The chain links TRBV6-5 to TRBJ1-2; unclear D gene. The V gene lost 5 bases and the J gene lost 6 bases, with 10 bases spanning the gap. CDR3 length: 12 residues. Per germline, CDR1 MNHEY and CDR2 SVGAGI. The CDR3 sequence is CASSGSGDGYTF. The CDR3, as DNA: TGTGCCAGCAGTGGATCTGGGGATGGCTACACCTTC.

The chain joins TRBV11-2 to TRBJ2-3, with 8 bases aligning to TRBD1. There are 14 residues in the CDR3. Trimming took 4 bases from V and 4 from J; bases not matched to a gene: 4. CDR1 and CDR2 (germline): SGHAT, FQNNGV. The CDR3 coding sequence is TGTGCCAGCAGCTCGTGGACAGGGCCAGATACGCAGTATTTT. Translating it yields CASSSWTGPDTQYF.

The chain uses TRBV25-1 and TRBJ2-7; 8 nucleotides match TRBD1. Germline values: CDR1 MGHDK, CDR2 SYGVNS. The CDR3 sequence is 15 residues long. Germline trimming cut 3 bases from V and 6 bases from J; bases unmatched to any gene: 10. CDR3 region: CASSDPQGALVEQYF. In nucleotides, the CDR3 is TGTGCCAGCAGTGACCCCCAGGGGGCATTAGTCGAGCAGTACTTC.

V usage is TRBV9 and J usage is TRBJ2-1; D is unclear. V lost 5 bases and J lost 8, with 14 bases in between. The CDR3 is 13 amino acids. Germline values: CDR1 SGDLS, CDR2 YYNGEE. CDR3 protein: CASSIIASDEQFF. The CDR3 DNA follows: TGTGCCAGCAGTATAATAGCTTCTGATGAGCAGTTCTTC.

The chain carries TRBV6-1 and TRBJ1-2; no clear D gene. Trimming removed 5 bases from V and 7 bases from J, with 8 bases in between. In germline, CDR1 is MNHNS, CDR2 SASEGT. The CDR3 totals 11 residues. The CDR3 DNA follows: TGTGCCAGCAGTTTCCCCAGTGGCTACACCTTC. Its translation: CASSFPSGYTF.

This clone was counted a single time. This chain uses TRBV27 with TRBJ1-4, with a weak D call TRBD1 (6 bases). The germline V and J ends were trimmed by 3 bases and 5 bases, with 10 bases remaining between them. The CDR3 sequence is 14 residues long. CDR1 MNHEY and CDR2 SMNVEV come from the germline V gene (reference sequence). The CDR3 DNA is TGTGCCAGCAGTTTTATAAGGGGGAATGAAAAACTGTTTTTT. Translated, it gives CASSFIRGNEKLFF.

The chain carries TRBV5-6 and TRBJ2-5; no clear D gene. The CDR3 is 13 residues long. Germline-derived CDR1 and CDR2 are SGHDT and YYEEEE. V lost 2 bases to trimming and J lost 5 bases, with 10 bases between them. The CDR3 coding sequence is TGTGCCAGCAGCTTAATGGGTACGGAGACCCAGTACTTC. Translating it yields CASSLMGTETQYF.

CDR3 coding DNA: TGTGCCTGGAGGCCGGGGACGGGCTCCTACAATGAGCAGTTCTTC. It specifies CAWRPGTGSYNEQFF. The chain uses TRBV2 and TRBJ2-1; D tentatively reads TRBD1 or TRBD2 (5 bases each). The CDR3 is 15 amino acids. Trimming left V 11 bases short and J 0 bases short, with 17 bases between. Germline loops: CDR1 SNHLY, CDR2 FYNNEI.

This chain joins TRBV7-2 and TRBJ1-2; D ambiguous. Deletions cut 5 bases from V and 2 bases from J, with 6 bases between. The CDR3 has 12 amino acids. Germline CDR1 SGHTA, CDR2 FQGNSA. DNA of the CDR3: TGTGCCAGCAGCCCCGACAACTATGGCTACACCTTC. Translation gives CASSPDNYGYTF.

The rearrangement uses TRBV7-2 and TRBJ2-1; D unresolved. V was pared by 3 bases and J by 6 bases, with 6 bases between. Per germline, CDR1 SGHTA and CDR2 FQGNSA. This CDR3 region has 12 residues. The CDR3: CASSFGPNEQFF. The CDR3 DNA reads as TGTGCCAGCAGCTTTGGCCCCAATGAGCAGTTCTTC.

This chain joins TRBV11-2 and TRBJ1-1; TRBD1 matches 9 bases. This CDR3 region has 14 residues. CDR1 is SGHAT, CDR2 FQNNGV, per germline. V gave up 2 bases and J gave up 5 bases; unmatched junction bases: 3. CDR3 nucleotide sequence: TGTGCCAGCAGCTTATGGGACAGGGAAACTGAAGCTTTCTTT. This sequence encodes CASSLWDRETEAFF.

The V gene is TRBV7-2, the J gene TRBJ1-3; tentative D call: TRBD1 (5 bases). The CDR3 runs 16 residues. Trimming cost V 1 base and J 2 bases, with 12 bases left between them. Germline V gives CDR1 SGHTA, CDR2 FQGNSA. CDR3 coding DNA: TGTGCCAGCAGCTTAGGATTAGGGACTGCTGGAAACACCATATATTTT. Translating it yields CASSLGLGTAGNTIYF. The entire variable domain, with the rest obtained from reference TRBV7-2 and TRBJ1-3, is as follows: GAGVSQSPSNKVTEKGKDVELRCDPISGHTALYWYRQSLGQGLEFLIYFQGNSAPDKSGLPSDRFSAERTGGSVSTLTIQRTQQEDSAVYLCASSLGLGTAGNTIYFGEGSWLTVV.

As regards this clone: An end of the junction differs from the germline gene, which may be a read error. The J gene is TRBJ1-6, the V gene TRBV5-1; a possible D gene is TRBD1 (6 bases). Germline values: CDR1 SGHRS, CDR2 YFSETQ. The CDR3 is 16 amino acids. The CDR3 coding sequence is TGCGCCAGTAGCTTGGTCAAGGGGGGTTTGGGTTCAGCCCTCCACTTT. It codes for CASSLVKGGLGSALHF. Using reference TRBV5-1 and TRBJ1-6 for the parts outside the CDR3, the full variable domain is KAGVTQTPRYLIKTRGQQVTLSCSPISGHRSVSWYQQTPGQGLQFLFEYFSETQRNKGNFPGRFSGRQFSNSRSEMNVSTLELGDSALYLCASSLVKGGLGSALHFGNGTRLTVT.

The rearrangement uses TRBV29-1 and TRBJ2-1, with D unresolved. The CDR3 is 14 amino acids. V lost 7 bases, J lost 4 bases, and 17 bases lay in between. Per the germline V gene, CDR1 is SQVTM and CDR2 is ANQGSEA. The chain's CDR3 is CSAPAPQGYNEQFF. The CDR3 DNA reads as TGCAGCGCCCCGGCACCACAAGGATACAATGAGCAGTTCTTC.

V gene TRBV27 combines with J gene TRBJ1-2, with D possibly TRBD1 on 6 matching bases. The CDR3 consists of 16 residues. Germline V lookup: CDR1 MNHEY, CDR2 SMNVEV (reference sequence). V dropped 0 bases and J dropped 5 bases, with 16 bases sitting between them. The CDR3 coding sequence is TGTGCCAGCAGTTTATCTTATCGCCAGGGGTCGTATGGCTACACCTTC. This translates into CASSLSYRQGSYGYTF.

The rearrangement uses TRBV11-3 and TRBJ2-1, with 8 bases lining up with TRBD1. This CDR3 contains 15 residues. V gave up 5 bases and J gave up 1 base; unmatched junction bases: 4. The germline gives CDR1 SGHNT, CDR2 YENEEA. The CDR3: CASSTGTGSYNEQFF. CDR3 sequence (DNA): TGTGCCAGCAGCACCGGGACAGGTTCCTACAATGAGCAGTTCTTC.

The chain employs TRBV7-9 and TRBJ1-3, with D maybe TRBD1 (5 bases). Germline CDR1 reads SEHNR; CDR2 reads FQNEAQ (reference sequence). The CDR3 spans 14 residues. Trimming removed 8 bases at V and 0 bases at J, with 11 bases between. The DNA for the CDR3 is TGTGCCAGCTCACTCAGGGACTCTGGAAACACCATATATTTT. Protein product: CASSLRDSGNTIYF. The variable domain in full, with the rest retrieved from reference TRBV7-9 and TRBJ1-3, is DTGVSQNPRHKITKRGQNVTFRCDPISEHNRLYWYRQTLGQGPEFLTYFQNEAQLEKSRLLSDRFSAERPKGSFSTLEIQRTEQGDSAMYLCASSLRDSGNTIYFGEGSWLTVV.

CDR3 bases: TGTGCCAGCTCACCCGGGGGACACAACTATGGCTACACCTTC. Translated: CASSPGGHNYGYTF. The V gene is TRBV9, the J gene TRBJ1-2, with a weak D call TRBD1 (6 bases). V dropped 7 bases and J dropped 2 bases, with 15 bases sitting between them. Germline lookup yields CDR1 SGDLS and CDR2 YYNGEE. The CDR3 extends over 14 amino acids.

The chain has TRBV7-6 and TRBJ2-7, with 9 bases aligning to TRBD2. From germline, CDR1 is SGHVS and CDR2 FNYEAQ. Trimming at V came to 4 bases and at J to 6 bases, leaving 4 bases not matched to a gene. CDR3 length equals 13 residues. Written as DNA, the CDR3 is TGTGCCAGCAGCTACGGCGGGAGGGGCGAGCAGTACTTC. It encodes CASSYGGRGEQYF.